This TCR beta chain was identified in a study of control samples from healthy donors and cancer patients. Trimming cost V 7 bases and J 4 bases, with 19 bases left between them. The length of the CDR3 is 15 residues. Looked up from germline, CDR1 is LNHDA and CDR2 is SQIVND (reference sequence). TCRdb's table, derived via immunoSEQ multiplex PCR, lists solely in-frame clones and lacks some. The sample has 100,000 to 150,000 clones, over 85% seen once. The chain is built from TRBV19 and TRBJ1-2; no clear D gene. The TCR was taken from a man aged 50 to 59 with head and neck cancer. Sequenced input: PBMCs. For the CDR3, the DNA is TGTGCCAGTACGGGGTCTTCGGGCTGGGGCTATGGCTACACCTTC. Translation gives CASTGSSGWGYGYTF. Full variable domain (outside the CDR3, taken from reference TRBV19 and TRBJ1-2): DGGITQSPKYLFRKEGQNVTLSCEQNLNHDAMYWYRQDPGQGLRLIYYSQIVNDFQKGDIAEGYSVSREKKESFPLTVTSAQKNPTAFYLCASTGSSGWGYGYTFGSGTRLTVV.